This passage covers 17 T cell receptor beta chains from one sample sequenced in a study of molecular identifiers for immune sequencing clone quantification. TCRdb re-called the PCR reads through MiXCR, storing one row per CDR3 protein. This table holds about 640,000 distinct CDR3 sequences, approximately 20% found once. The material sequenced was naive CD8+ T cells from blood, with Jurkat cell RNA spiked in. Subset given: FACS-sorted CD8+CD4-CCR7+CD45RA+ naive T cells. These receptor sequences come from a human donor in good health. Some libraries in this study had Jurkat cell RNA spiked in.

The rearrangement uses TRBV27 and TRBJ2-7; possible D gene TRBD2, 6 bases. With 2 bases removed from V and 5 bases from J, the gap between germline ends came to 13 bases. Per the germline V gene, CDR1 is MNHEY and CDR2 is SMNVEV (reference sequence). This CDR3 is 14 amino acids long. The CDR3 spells CASSLHPEGNEQYF. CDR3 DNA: TGTGCCAGCAGTTTACACCCGGAGGGAAACGAGCAGTACTTC.

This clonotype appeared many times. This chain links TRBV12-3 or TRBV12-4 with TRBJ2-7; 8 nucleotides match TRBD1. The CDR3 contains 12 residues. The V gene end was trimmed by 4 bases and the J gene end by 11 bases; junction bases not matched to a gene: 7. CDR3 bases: TGTGCCAGCAGTTCCTCGACAGGGGTGAAGTACTTC. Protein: CASSSSTGVKYF.

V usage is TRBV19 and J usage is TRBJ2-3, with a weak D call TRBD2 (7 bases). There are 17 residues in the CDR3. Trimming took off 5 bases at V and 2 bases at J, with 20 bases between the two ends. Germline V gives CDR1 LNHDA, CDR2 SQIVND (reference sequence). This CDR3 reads CASSPTYGGPHTDTQYF. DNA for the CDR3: TGTGCCAGTAGTCCCACGTACGGGGGGCCCCACACAGATACGCAGTATTTT.

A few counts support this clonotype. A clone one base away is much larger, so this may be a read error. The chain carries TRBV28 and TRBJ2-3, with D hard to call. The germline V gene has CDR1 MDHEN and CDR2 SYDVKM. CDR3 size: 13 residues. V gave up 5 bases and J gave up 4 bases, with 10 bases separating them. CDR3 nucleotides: TGTGCCAGCAGTCCGAAGGTCCCAGATACGCAGTATTTT. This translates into CASSPKVPDTQYF. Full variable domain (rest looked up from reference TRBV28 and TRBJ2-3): DVKVTQSSRYLVKRTGEKVFLECVQDMDHENMFWYRQDPGLGLRLIYFSYDVKMKEKGDIPEGYSVSREKKERFSLILESASTNQTSMYLCASSPKVPDTQYFGPGTRLTVL.

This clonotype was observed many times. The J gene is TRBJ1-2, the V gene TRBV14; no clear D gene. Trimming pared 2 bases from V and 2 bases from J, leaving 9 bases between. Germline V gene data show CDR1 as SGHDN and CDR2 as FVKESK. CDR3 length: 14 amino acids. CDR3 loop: CASSQNVFNYGYTF. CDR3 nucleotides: TGTGCCAGCAGCCAAAACGTGTTCAACTATGGCTACACCTTC.

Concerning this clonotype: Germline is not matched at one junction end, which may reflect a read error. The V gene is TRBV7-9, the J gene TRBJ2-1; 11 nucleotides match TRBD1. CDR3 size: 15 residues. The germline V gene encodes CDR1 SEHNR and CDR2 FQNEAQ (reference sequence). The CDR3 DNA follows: TGTGCCTGCAGCTTAGCAGGGACAGGGGGTCTTGAGCAGTTCTTC. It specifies CACSLAGTGGLEQFF.

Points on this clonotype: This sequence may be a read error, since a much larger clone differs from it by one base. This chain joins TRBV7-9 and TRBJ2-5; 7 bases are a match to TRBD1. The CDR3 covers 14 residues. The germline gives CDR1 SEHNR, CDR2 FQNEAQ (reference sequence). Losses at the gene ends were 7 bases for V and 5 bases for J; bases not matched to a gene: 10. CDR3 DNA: TGTGCCAGCAACTTGCGGACAGGTCTCGAGACCCAGTACTTC. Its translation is CASNLRTGLETQYF. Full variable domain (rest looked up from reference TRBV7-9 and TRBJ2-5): DTGVSQNPRHKITKRGQNVTFRCDPISEHNRLYWYRQTLGQGPEFLTYFQNEAQLEKSRLLSDRFSAERPKGSFSTLEIQRTEQGDSAMYLCASNLRTGLETQYFGPGTRLLVL.

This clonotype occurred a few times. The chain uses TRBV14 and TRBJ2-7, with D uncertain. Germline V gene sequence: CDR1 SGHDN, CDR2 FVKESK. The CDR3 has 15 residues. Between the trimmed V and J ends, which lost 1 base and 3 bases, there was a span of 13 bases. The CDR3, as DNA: TGTGCCAGCAGCCAAGGGTTCCTGTCTTACTACGAGCAGTACTTC. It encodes CASSQGFLSYYEQYF.

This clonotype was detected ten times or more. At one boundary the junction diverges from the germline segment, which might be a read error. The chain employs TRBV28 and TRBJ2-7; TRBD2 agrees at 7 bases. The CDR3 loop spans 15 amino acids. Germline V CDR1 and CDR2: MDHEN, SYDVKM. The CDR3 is CASSLWGGGSYEQYF. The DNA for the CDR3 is TGCGCCAGCAGCTTGTGGGGCGGGGGCTCCTACGAGCAGTACTTC.

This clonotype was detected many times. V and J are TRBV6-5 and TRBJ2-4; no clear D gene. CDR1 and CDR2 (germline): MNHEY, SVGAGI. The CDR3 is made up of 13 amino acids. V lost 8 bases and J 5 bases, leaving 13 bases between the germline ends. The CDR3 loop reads CASRSSVENIQYF. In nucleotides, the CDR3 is TGTGCCAGCCGGTCCAGCGTGGAAAACATTCAGTACTTC.

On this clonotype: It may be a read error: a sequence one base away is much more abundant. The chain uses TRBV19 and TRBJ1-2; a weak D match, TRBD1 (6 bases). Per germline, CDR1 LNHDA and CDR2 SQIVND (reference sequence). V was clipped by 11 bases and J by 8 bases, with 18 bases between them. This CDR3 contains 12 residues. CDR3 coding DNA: TGTGCCGGTTCGGGGGCGTCTGCGGGCTACACCTTC. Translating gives CAGSGASAGYTF.

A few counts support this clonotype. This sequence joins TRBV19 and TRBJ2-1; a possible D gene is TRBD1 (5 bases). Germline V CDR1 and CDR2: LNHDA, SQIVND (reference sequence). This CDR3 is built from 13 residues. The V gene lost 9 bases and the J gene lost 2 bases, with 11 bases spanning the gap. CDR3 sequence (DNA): TGTGCCAGCCAGAAGGGGACCTACAATGAGCAGTTCTTC. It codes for CASQKGTYNEQFF.

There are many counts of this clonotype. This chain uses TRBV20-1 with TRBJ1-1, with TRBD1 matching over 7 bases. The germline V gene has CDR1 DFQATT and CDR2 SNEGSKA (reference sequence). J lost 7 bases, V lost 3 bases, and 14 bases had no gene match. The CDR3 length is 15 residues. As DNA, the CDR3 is TGCAGTGCTAGCTCCGGGACAGTAACGTTTCTTGAAGCTTTCTTT. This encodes CSASSGTVTFLEAFF.

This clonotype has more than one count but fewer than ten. For the CDR3, the DNA is TGCGCCAGCAGCCAAGGTCTATGGTGGCAGCAGTACTTC. It translates to CASSQGLWWQQYF. The J gene is TRBJ2-7, the V gene TRBV4-1; D uncertain. Germline V gene lookup returns CDR1 MGHRA and CDR2 YSYEKL. This CDR3 spans 13 amino acids. V was trimmed by 1 base and J by 8 bases, leaving 12 bases between them.

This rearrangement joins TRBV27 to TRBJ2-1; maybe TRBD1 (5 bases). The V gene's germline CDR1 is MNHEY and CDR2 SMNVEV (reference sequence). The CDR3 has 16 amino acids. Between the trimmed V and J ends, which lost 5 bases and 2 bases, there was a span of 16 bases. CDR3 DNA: TGTGCCAGCAGTCCAGGTGGGGCAGGCCCCTACAATGAGCAGTTCTTC. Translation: CASSPGGAGPYNEQFF.

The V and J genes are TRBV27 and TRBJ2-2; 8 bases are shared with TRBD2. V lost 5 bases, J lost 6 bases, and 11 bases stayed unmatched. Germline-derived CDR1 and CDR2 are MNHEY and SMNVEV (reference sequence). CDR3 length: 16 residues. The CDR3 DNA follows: TGTGCCAGCAGTCGGCTAAGCGGGAGTATAGCCGGGGAGCTGTTTTTT. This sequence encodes CASSRLSGSIAGELFF.

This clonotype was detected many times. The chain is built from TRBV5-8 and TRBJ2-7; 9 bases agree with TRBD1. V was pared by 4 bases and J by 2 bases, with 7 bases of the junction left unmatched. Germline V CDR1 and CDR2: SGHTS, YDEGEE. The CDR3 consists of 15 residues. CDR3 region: CASSNRDRDPYEQYF. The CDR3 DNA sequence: TGTGCCAGCAGCAACCGGGACAGGGACCCCTACGAGCAGTACTTC.